This TCR beta chain was sequenced during a study of blood T cell repertoires in COVID-19. As for the study in general: T cells, B-cell-depleted T cells, or PBMCs provided the cDNA or gDNA that served as material.

In the authors' workflow: By means of reference gene primer amplification, nucleated cell counts were estimated. This table comes from immunoSEQ multiplex PCR, and its TCRdb copy is limited to in-frame clones, with some not included. The V and J calls and the clone size are those of that table, but D and trimming were determined from the DNA. The top ten hold about 10% of the sample, which has 45,000 to 55,000 clones, about 86% seen once. V gave up 4 bases and J gave up 4 bases; unmatched junction bases: 6. CDR1 is SGDLS and CDR2 is YYNGEE in the germline V gene. The CDR3 spans 17 residues. Sequences were obtained from peripheral blood. The receptor's source is a man between 65 and 85 years old with active COVID-19. V gene TRBV9 combines with J gene TRBJ2-2; 14 nucleotides match TRBD2. The CDR3 DNA follows: TGTGCCAGCAGCCCAGGACTAGCGGGGGGTCCCACCGGGGAGCTGTTTTTT. It is translated as CASSPGLAGGPTGELFF.